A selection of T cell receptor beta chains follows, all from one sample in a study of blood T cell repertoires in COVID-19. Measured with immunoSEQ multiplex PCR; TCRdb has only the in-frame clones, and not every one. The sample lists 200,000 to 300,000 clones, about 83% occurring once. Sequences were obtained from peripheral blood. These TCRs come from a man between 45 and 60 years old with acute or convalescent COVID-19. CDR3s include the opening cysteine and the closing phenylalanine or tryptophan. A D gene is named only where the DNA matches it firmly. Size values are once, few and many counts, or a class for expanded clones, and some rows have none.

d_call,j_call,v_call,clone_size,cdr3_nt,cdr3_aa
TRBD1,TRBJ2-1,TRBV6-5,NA,TGTGCCAGCAGTTACTCCAGACAGGGGAGGCGTGATGAGCAGTTCTTC,CASSYSRQGRRDEQFF
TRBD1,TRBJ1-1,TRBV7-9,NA,TGTGCCAGCAGCACCGGGACAGGGATTACTGAAGCTTTCTTT,CASSTGTGITEAFF
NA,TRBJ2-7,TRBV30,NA,TGTGCCTGGAGGCCCACACCTGGGGCTACCTACGAGCAGTACTTC,CAWRPTPGATYEQYF
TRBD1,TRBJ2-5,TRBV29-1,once,TGCAGCGTTGTTCCGGGACAGCGTTGGGAGACCCAGTACTTC,CSVVPGQRWETQYF
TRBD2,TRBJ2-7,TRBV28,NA,TGTGCCAGCAGGGTGGGGACGGGGGGGCCCTACGAGCAGTACTTC,CASRVGTGGPYEQYF
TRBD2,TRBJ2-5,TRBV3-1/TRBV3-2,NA,TGTGCCAGCAGCCAAGGCAGGTTAGCGGGAGAAGAGACCCAGTACTTC,CASSQGRLAGEETQYF
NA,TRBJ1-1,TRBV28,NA,TGTGCCAGCAGTCCAACTCTGGGGAGCGGGTTGAACACTGAAGCTTTCTTT,CASSPTLGSGLNTEAFF
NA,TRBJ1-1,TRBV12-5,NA,TGTGCTAGTGGTTTGGCCCCCCCGGGGGTCGCTGAAGCTTTCTTT,CASGLAPPGVAEAFF
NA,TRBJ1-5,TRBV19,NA,TGTGCCACTAGGGGGGGGCTCCGTCGCGGTTTCAATCAGCCCCAGCATTTT,CATRGGLRRGFNQPQHF
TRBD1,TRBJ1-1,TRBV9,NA,TGTGCCAGCAGCGTTCGGGGACAGCCTCTGGACACTGAAGCTTTCTTT,CASSVRGQPLDTEAFF
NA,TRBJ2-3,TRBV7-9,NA,TGTGCCAGCAGCCATTCGACAGAAGCAGATACGCAGTATTTT,CASSHSTEADTQYF
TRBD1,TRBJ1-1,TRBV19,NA,TGTGCCAGTAGTAGAGCTGGACAGGGCGTCCCTGAAGCTTTCTTT,CASSRAGQGVPEAFF
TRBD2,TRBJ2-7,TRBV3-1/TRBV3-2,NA,TGTGCCAGCAGCCCCCCGGGACTACACTACGAGCAGTACTTC,CASSPPGLHYEQYF
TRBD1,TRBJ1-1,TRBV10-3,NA,TGTGCCATCAGCCTGGACAGGGGTGGGACTGAAGCTTTCTTT,CAISLDRGGTEAFF
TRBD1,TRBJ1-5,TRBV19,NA,TGTGCCAGTAGTATTGGATGGAGGGACAGGGTTATTAATCAGCCCCAGCATTTT,CASSIGWRDRVINQPQHF
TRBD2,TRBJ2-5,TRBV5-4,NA,TGTGCCAGCAGCCCTGGGGGACTAGCGGGACAAGAGACCCAGTACTTC,CASSPGGLAGQETQYF
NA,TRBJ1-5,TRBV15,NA,TGTGCCGCAGCAGGCGGGCGGGATCAGCCCCAGCATTTT,CAAAGGRDQPQHF
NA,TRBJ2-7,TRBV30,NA,TGTGCCTGGAGTGTTTCCGGGAGCTACGAGCAGTACTTC,CAWSVSGSYEQYF
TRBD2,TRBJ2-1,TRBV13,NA,TGTGCCAGCAGCTTAAGCGGGGGACGCTACAATGAGCAGTTCTTC,CASSLSGGRYNEQFF
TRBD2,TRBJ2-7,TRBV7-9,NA,TGTGCCAGCAGCTGGACTAGCGGGATCGGCGAGCAGTACTTC,CASSWTSGIGEQYF
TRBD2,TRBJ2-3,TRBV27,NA,TGTGCCAGCAGTCCGGGACTAGCGGGAACAGATACGCAGTATTTT,CASSPGLAGTDTQYF
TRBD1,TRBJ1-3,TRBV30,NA,TGTGCCTGGAGTCGACCCGGGACAGCTGGAAACACCATATATTTT,CAWSRPGTAGNTIYF
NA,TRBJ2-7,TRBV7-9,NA,TGTGCCAGCAGCTTAGACACCTACGAGCAGTACTTC,CASSLDTYEQYF
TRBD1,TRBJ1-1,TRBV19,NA,TGTGCCAGTAGAGGGACAGGGGGGCACACTGAAGCTTTCTTT,CASRGTGGHTEAFF
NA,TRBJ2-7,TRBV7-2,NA,TGTGCCAGCAGCTTAGCATGGGTAGCCGAGCAGTACTTC,CASSLAWVAEQYF
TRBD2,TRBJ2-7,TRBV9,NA,TGTGCCAGCTCCCATTTTAGGCTAGCGGAACCCTACGAGCAGTACTTC,CASSHFRLAEPYEQYF
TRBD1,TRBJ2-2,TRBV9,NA,TGTGCCAGCAGTGGGGGACAGGGGGCTGGCGGGGAGCTGTTTTTT,CASSGGQGAGGELFF
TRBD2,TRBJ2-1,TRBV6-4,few,TGTGCCAGCAGTGCACGGAGCGGGGATTACAATGAGCAGTTCTTC,CASSARSGDYNEQFF
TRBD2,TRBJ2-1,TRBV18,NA,TGTGCCAGCTCACTACAGACTAGCGGGTACAATGAGCAGTTCTTC,CASSLQTSGYNEQFF
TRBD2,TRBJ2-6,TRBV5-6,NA,TGTGCCAGCAGCTTGGGTGCTAGCGGGTTTTTCTCTGGGGCCAACGTCCTGACTTTC,CASSLGASGFFSGANVLTF
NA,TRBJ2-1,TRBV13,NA,TGTGCCAGCAGCGGCCGACTCAATGAGCAGTTCTTC,CASSGRLNEQFF
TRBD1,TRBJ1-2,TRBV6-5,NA,TGTGCCAGCACTACGGGACAGGGCGGGGACGGCTACACCTTC,CASTTGQGGDGYTF